The text below deals with one T cell receptor (beta chain). Its cognate antigen has yet to be identified. Qualities for individual bases were not recorded, and no much larger clone is one base off. The library was obtained by 5' RACE. Sequenced on an Illumina HiSeq 2500. A second PCR of about 6 to 11 cycles was run with a J-beta primer mix and a sample-barcoded 5' primer. Each TCR beta cDNA molecule received a unique molecular identifier from a template-switch 5' adaptor carrying 12 random nucleotides. Each sample yielded at least 2.5 million CDR3-containing paired-end reads. First-strand cDNA synthesis was performed from all RNA using the Mint cDNA synthesis kit, with priming by a TRBC-specific oligonucleotide. After uracil-DNA glycosylase treatment, a first 18-cycle PCR used universal primers M1SS and BC2_uni_R on all cDNA. The paper's processing steps were these. For normalization, 1 million high-quality reads, each with a distinct molecular identifier, were randomly selected from each sample. Instead of being binned into consensus sequences, reads that shared molecular identifiers were thrown out. MiTCR, with a Q25 quality threshold and the strictest error-elimination algorithm, was used for CDR3 identification, clonotype clustering and error correction. A nonparametric unseen species model with Euler transformation was used to estimate lower-bound total TCR beta diversity. The public reads were run again by TCRdb, first through fastp at Q25 and then through MiXCR, and only productive beta chains were kept. All rows with the same CDR3 protein become a single entry with the most common DNA and genes. The V and J calls reflect TCRdb's pipeline rather than the authors' work. This sample comprises 1 million or so distinct CDR3 sequences, approximately 25% of them detected only once. The ten largest clones add up to around 0.7% of the sample.

CDR1 and CDR2 are read off the germline V gene as SGDLS and YYNGEE. CDR3 length: 13 amino acids, cysteine to phenylalanine. Only the CDR3 part of the read is kept: 39 bases, read in frame from the first base. Deletion took 4 bases off V and 6 bases off J, with a span of 12 bases between the germline ends. Systemically healthy Caucasian individuals from Russia, 39 in total and aged 6 to 90 years, were included as donors. Each donor gave around 9.5 milliliters of peripheral blood, collected into EDTA-treated Vacutainer tubes. PBMCs were isolated by Ficoll-Paque density-gradient centrifugation, with at least 6 million obtained per sample. Trizol reagent was used to extract total RNA from PBMCs, with at least 5.5 micrograms per sample. The percentages of naive CD45RAhigh/CD27high T cells were determined by flow cytometry on a PBMC aliquot from every donor. The data belong to a study of blood T cells in healthy people across ages (dated by TCRdb to the mid-2010s). About the study as a whole: In model experiments, roughly one uniquely barcoded TCR beta cDNA molecule per two T cells was captured by template switching. The donors were split into four age groups: young (average approximately 16 years), middle-aged (about 40), aged (roughly 65) and long-lived (approximately 80). Using deep sequencing normalized with unique cDNA molecular identifiers, the study measured how TCR beta repertoire diversity changes with age. Using the same blood draw, the study looked at two additional independent replicas of 1 million unique cDNA reads for two donors, one aged 18 to 29 and the other aged 80 or older. What the study reported, not specific to this receptor: A strong correlation was found between observed TCR beta diversity and the percentage of naive T cells measured by flow cytometry. Estimates of total diversity based on one million sequenced T cells were considered lower bounds and underestimates. Because the CMV infection status of the donors was unknown, age-related changes in expanded clonotypes may potentially have been confounded. Because profiling used bulk unsorted PBMCs, naive and antigen-experienced compartments could not be compared conclusively. Compared with the aged group, the long-lived group had more naive CD4+ T cells, fewer expanded clones and increased TCR diversity, a pattern suggesting age selection. Observed TCR beta diversity per million T cells fell roughly linearly with age, and a significant reduction was already apparent by age around 39.

The same sample was also studied in work on T cells of mothers and their children. The second investigation adds: Nine systemically healthy Caucasian individuals served as donors, namely three mothers together with their six children. cDNA synthesis consumed the entire amount of extracted RNA, loaded at about 1.6 ug RNA in each 15 ul reaction. In the second PCR, the M1S primer added sample barcodes and 2-4 random nucleotides. Over 8.5 million TCR beta CDR3 reads came from each mother, compared with about 3 million reads from each child. TCR recombination output is similarly shaped by thymic selection in related and unrelated pairs, with a minor effect exerted by inherited differences. Normalized repertoire overlap was always found to be slightly, but never significantly, higher in related mother-child pairs than in unrelated mother-child pairs. Persistent microchimeric T cell clones were not detected, at a sensitivity of 95 to 100 clones per million clonotypes. Deep NGS was used in the study to compare the TCR beta repertoires of mothers and children and to look for features that separate related mother-child pairs from unrelated individuals. The mean age was roughly 40 +/- 4 years for the mothers and around 10 +/- 4 years for the children. After adapter ligation was performed with NEBNext reagents, the libraries were sequenced on an Illumina HiSeq 2000 with 100+100 nt paired-end reads. To prevent cross-contamination, the mother and child libraries were prepared a month apart and were sequenced in separate runs. For each donor, between about 500,000 and 2,000,000 distinct TCR beta clonotypes were identified. Naive TCR beta clonotypes were estimated from low-frequency clonotypes matched to each donor's FACS-determined naive share, without sorting.

This chain is built from TRBV9 and TRBJ2-3; the D gene is tentatively TRBD1 or TRBD2, each matching 5 bases. This TCR derives from a girl aged 2 to 9 in good health. Source material: blood. The CDR3 here reads CASSPGTKDTQYF. At the DNA level, the sequence is TGTGCCAGCAGCCCGGGGACGAAGGATACGCAGTATTTT.